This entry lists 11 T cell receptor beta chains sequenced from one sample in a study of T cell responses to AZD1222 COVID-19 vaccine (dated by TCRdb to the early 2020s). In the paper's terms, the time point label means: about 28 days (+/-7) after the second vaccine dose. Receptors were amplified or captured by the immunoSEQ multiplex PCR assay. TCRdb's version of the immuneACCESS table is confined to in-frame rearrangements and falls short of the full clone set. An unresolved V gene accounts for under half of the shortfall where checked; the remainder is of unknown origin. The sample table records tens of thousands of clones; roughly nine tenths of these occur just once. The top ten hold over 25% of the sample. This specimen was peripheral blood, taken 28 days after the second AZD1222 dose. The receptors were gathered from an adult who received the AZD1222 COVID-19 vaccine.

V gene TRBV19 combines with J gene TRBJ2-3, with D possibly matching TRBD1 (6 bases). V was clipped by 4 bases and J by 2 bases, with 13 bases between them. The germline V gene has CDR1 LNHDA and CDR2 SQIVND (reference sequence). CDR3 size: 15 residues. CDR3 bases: TGTGCCAGTAGTAGATACCGGGACAACACAGATACGCAGTATTTT. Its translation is CASSRYRDNTDTQYF.

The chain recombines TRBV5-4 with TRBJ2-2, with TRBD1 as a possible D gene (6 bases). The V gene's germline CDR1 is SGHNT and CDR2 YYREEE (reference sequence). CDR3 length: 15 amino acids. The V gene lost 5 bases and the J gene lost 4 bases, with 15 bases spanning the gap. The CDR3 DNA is TGTGCCAGCAGGGGGGCCTCCGGGTCCACCGGGGAGCTGTTTTTT. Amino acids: CASRGASGSTGELFF.

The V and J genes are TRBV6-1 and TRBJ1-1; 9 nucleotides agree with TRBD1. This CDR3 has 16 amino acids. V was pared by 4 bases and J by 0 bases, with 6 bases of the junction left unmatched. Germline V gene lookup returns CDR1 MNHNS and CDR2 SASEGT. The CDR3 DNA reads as TGTGCCAGCAGTGCTACAGGGGGCGTGTTGAACACTGAAGCTTTCTTT. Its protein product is CASSATGGVLNTEAFF.

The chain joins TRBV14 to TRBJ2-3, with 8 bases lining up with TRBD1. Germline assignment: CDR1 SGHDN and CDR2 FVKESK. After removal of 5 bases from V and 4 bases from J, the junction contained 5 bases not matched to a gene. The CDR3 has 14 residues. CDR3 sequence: CASSTRTGSDTQYF. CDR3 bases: TGTGCCAGCAGCACTCGGACAGGGTCAGATACGCAGTATTTT.

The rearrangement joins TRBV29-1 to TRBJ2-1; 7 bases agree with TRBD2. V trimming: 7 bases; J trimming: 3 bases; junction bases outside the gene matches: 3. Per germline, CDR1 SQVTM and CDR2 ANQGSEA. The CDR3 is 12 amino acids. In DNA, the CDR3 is TGCAGCGCCCCGGGGGGCTACAATGAGCAGTTCTTC. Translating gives CSAPGGYNEQFF.

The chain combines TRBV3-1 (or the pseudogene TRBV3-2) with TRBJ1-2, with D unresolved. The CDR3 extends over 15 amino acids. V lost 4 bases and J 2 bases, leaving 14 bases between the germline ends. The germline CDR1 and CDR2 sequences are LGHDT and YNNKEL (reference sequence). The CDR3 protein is CASSPSAGRNYGYTF. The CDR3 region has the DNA TGTGCCAGCAGCCCCAGTGCGGGAAGGAACTATGGCTACACCTTC.

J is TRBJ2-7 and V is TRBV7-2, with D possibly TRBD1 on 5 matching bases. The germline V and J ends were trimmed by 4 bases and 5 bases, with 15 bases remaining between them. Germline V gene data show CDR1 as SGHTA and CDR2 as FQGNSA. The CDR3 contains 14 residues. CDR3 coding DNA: TGTGCCAGCAGCTCCGGGCTCGCCAGGGACGAGCAGTACTTC. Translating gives CASSSGLARDEQYF.

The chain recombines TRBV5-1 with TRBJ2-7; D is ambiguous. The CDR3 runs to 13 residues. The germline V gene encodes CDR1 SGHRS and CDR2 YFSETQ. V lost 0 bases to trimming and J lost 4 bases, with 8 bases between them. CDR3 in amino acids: CASSLEMGYEQYF. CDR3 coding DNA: TGCGCCAGCAGCTTGGAAATGGGGTACGAGCAGTACTTC.

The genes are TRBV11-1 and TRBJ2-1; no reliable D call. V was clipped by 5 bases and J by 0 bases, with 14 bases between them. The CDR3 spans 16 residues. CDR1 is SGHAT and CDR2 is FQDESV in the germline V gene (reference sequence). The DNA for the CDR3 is TGTGCCAGCAGCCCAACCCCCCCACCCTCCTACAATGAGCAGTTCTTC. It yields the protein CASSPTPPPSYNEQFF.

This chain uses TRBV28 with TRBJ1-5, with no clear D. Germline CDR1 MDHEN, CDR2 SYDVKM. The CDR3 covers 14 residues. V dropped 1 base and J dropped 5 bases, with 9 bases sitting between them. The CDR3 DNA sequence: TGTGCCAGCAGTTTATCGGCGGATTATCAGCCCCAGCATTTT. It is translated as CASSLSADYQPQHF.

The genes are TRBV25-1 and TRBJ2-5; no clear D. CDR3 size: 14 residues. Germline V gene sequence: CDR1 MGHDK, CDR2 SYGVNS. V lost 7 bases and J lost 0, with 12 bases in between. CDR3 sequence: CASTGPKYQETQYF. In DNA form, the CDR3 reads TGTGCCAGCACTGGCCCTAAGTACCAAGAGACCCAGTACTTC.